These 5 T cell receptor beta chains were all obtained from the same sample, sequenced in a study of graft-versus-host responses after intestinal transplantation. No antigens are known for them. Sequencing used immunoSEQ multiplex PCR; TCRdb keeps in-frame clones, though not all of them. The table shows 40,000 to 55,000 clones, with about 89% occurring only once. The material sequenced was unstimulated CD4+ T cells sorted from spleen or lymph node cells, taken before transplant. Source of these receptors: a human donor who was the organ donor for an intestinal transplant.

The chain carries TRBV11-3 and TRBJ2-7, with 7 bases lining up with TRBD2. Germline CDR1 is SGHNT and CDR2 is YENEEA. V lost 1 base, J lost 2 bases, and 2 bases stayed unmatched. The length of the CDR3 is 14 residues. CDR3 sequence: CASSLGGSAYEQYF. The CDR3 nucleotides read TGTGCCAGCAGCTTAGGCGGGAGTGCCTACGAGCAGTACTTC.

The chain is built from TRBV27 and TRBJ2-1, with D uncertain. This CDR3 contains 15 residues. V was cut by 5 bases and J by 1 base, with 12 bases left in between. Per germline, CDR1 MNHEY and CDR2 SMNVEV (reference sequence). CDR3 residues: CASSPARVSYNEQFF. CDR3 DNA: TGTGCCAGCAGTCCCGCGCGAGTTTCCTACAATGAGCAGTTCTTC.

The chain couples TRBV5-1 to TRBJ2-3, with TRBD2 as a possible D gene (6 bases). This CDR3 is built from 12 residues. The germline gives CDR1 SGHRS, CDR2 YFSETQ. V lost 4 bases and J 5 bases, leaving 8 bases between the germline ends. The DNA of the CDR3 is TGCGCCAGCAGCCCCGGGGGAGATACGCAGTATTTT. Encoded protein: CASSPGGDTQYF.

CDR3 nucleotide sequence: TGTGCCAGCAGTGAAGCGGGGCATATGTTTGGCGGGGAGCTGTTTTTT. This translates into CASSEAGHMFGGELFF. The chain carries TRBV6-1 and TRBJ2-2; a possible D gene is TRBD1 (5 bases). V lost 0 bases, J lost 7 bases, and 15 bases lay in between. In germline, CDR1 is MNHNS, CDR2 SASEGT. CDR3 length: 16 amino acids.

V is TRBV10-3 and J is TRBJ2-1; 8 bases are a match to TRBD2. V gave up 3 bases and J gave up 9 bases; unmatched junction bases: 4. The CDR3 has 13 residues. CDR1 is ENHRY, CDR2 SYGVKD, per germline. The CDR3, as DNA: TGTGCCATCAGTGACCCGGCGGGAGGTGAGCAGTTCTTC. Translating it yields CAISDPAGGEQFF.